The clone carrying this TCR beta chain appeared a few times. The data were obtained in a study of T-cell memory formation after mild COVID-19. Trimming removed 7 bases at V and 2 bases at J, with 15 bases between. Germline CDR1 and CDR2: SQVTM and ANQGSEA. This CDR3 contains 13 residues. In TCRdb, the 5' RACE reads were re-called with MiXCR into one record per CDR3 protein. The sample has about 560,000 distinct CDR3 sequences; roughly 17% are singletons. Material for sequencing was PBMCs or a T cell subset sorted from them (not recorded which). The sequence came from an adult woman who had mild COVID-19 (a few samples of this study predate the infection). Cell type and time point are not known. This chain uses TRBV29-1 with TRBJ2-7; possibly TRBD1 or TRBD2 for D (5 bases each). The CDR3 DNA reads TGCAGCGGGCTCCGGGACGGAACCTACGAGCAGTACTTC. This sequence encodes CSGLRDGTYEQYF.